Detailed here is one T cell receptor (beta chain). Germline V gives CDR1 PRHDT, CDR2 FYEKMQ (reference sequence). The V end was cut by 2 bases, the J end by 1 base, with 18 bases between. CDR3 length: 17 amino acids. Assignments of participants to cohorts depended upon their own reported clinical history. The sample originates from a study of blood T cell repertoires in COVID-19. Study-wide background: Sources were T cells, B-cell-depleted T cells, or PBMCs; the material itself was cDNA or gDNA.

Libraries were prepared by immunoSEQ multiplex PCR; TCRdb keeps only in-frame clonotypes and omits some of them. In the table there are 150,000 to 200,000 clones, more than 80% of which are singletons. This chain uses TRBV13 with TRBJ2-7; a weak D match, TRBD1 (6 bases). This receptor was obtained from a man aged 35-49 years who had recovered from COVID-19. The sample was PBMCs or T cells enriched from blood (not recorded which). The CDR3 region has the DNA TGTGCCAGCAGCTTAAGGTTATTGGACAGTGGATCCTACGAGCAGTACTTC. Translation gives CASSLRLLDSGSYEQYF.